A single sample is the source of the 5 T cell receptor beta chains below, sequenced in a study of radiotherapy plus CTLA-4 blockade in lung cancer. The data were produced by immunoSEQ multiplex PCR, yet TCRdb's version contains in-frame clones alone and is incomplete. The sample has over 50,000 clones, more than 60% seen once; the top ten hold about 15%. Sample: peripheral blood, taken from a patient treated with radiotherapy plus ipilimumab. The receptor set was obtained from a human donor with non-small cell lung cancer who had a complete response to radiotherapy plus ipilimumab.

The chain has TRBV12-5 and TRBJ1-5, with 7 nucleotides matching TRBD1. This CDR3 is 15 amino acids long. With 5 bases clipped from V and 4 bases from J, the junction kept 8 bases outside the gene matches. Germline loops: CDR1 LGHNT, CDR2 FRNRAP. CDR3 DNA sequence: TGTGCTAGTGGTCGAGGGGGCTGGGGGAATCAGCCCCAGCATTTT. Translation gives CASGRGGWGNQPQHF.

This sequence joins TRBV25-1 and TRBJ2-1; 9 bases agree with TRBD2. There are 14 residues in the CDR3. Trimming at V came to 6 bases and at J to 6 bases, leaving 6 bases not matched to a gene. CDR1 and CDR2 from the germline V gene are MGHDK and SYGVNS. The CDR3 spells CASSGAGGVNEQFF. Written as DNA, the CDR3 is TGTGCCAGCAGCGGGGCGGGAGGGGTCAATGAGCAGTTCTTC. Based on the CDR3 plus reference TRBV25-1 and TRBJ2-1, the full variable domain is EADIYQTPRYLVIGTGKKITLECSQTMGHDKMYWYQQDPGMELHLIHYSYGVNSTEKGDLSSESTVSRIRTEHFPLTLESARPSHTSQYLCASSGAGGVNEQFFGPGTRLTVL.

The V call is TRBV4-1, the J call TRBJ2-5; possible D gene TRBD1, 7 bases. The CDR3 is made up of 16 amino acids. Looked up from germline, CDR1 is MGHRA and CDR2 is YSYEKL. The V and J ends lost 3 bases and 1 base respectively, with 15 bases between them. CDR3 protein: CASSQEGAKSQETQYF. As DNA, the CDR3 is TGCGCCAGCAGCCAGGAGGGGGCGAAGTCCCAAGAGACCCAGTACTTC.

The J gene is TRBJ1-1, the V gene TRBV7-8, with 8 bases matching TRBD1. V shed 5 bases, J shed 5 bases, and the junction held 10 bases outside the gene matches. The CDR3 runs 15 residues. Germline V gene lookup returns CDR1 SGHVS and CDR2 FQNEAQ. CDR3 DNA sequence: TGTGCCAGCAGCCCACGTGGACAGGGACGGACTGAAGCTTTCTTT. Its protein is CASSPRGQGRTEAFF. Full variable domain (rest looked up from reference TRBV7-8 and TRBJ1-1): GAGVSQSPRYKVAKRGQDVALRCDPISGHVSLFWYQQALGQGPEFLTYFQNEAQLDKSGLPSDRFFAERPEGSVSTLKIQRTQQEDSAVYLCASSPRGQGRTEAFFGQGTRLTVV.

J is TRBJ2-5 and V is TRBV30; tentatively, D is TRBD2 (6 bases). The germline CDR1 and CDR2 sequences are GTSNPN and SVGIG (reference sequence). V was pared by 4 bases and J by 1 base, with 13 bases between. This CDR3 region has 14 residues. The CDR3 coding sequence is TGTGCCTGGAAGGTACGGGGGTTCCAAGAGACCCAGTACTTC. Translation: CAWKVRGFQETQYF.